This TCR beta chain was sequenced during a study of T cell responses to AZD1222 COVID-19 vaccine. The study, taken as a whole, reports: Two doses of AZD1222 preceded a rise in Spike-specific TCR breadth and depth. Donors skewed white British and female; clonal diversity was possibly underestimated. Targets within unmutated variant regions were reportedly found for nearly half of spike-specific TCRs.

Here immunoSEQ multiplex PCR was the method, and the copy in TCRdb shows in-frame clones only, minus some. This table has 95,000 to 150,000 clones, 75% to 90% appearing once. As regards this clone: Its antigen is unidentified.

The CDR3 spans 16 residues. Germline CDR1 reads PRHDT; CDR2 reads FYEKMQ (reference sequence). V was cut by 0 bases and J by 0 bases, with 6 bases left in between. The sequencing used peripheral blood, collected on day 0 of AZD1222 vaccination. This sequence originates from an adult in good health. The V gene is TRBV13, the J gene TRBJ2-6; maybe TRBD1 (6 bases). Written as DNA, the CDR3 is TGTGCCAGCAGCTTAGGGGACAGCTCTGGGGCCAACGTCCTGACTTTC. The encoded protein is CASSLGDSSGANVLTF. Based on the CDR3 plus reference TRBV13 and TRBJ2-6, the full variable domain is AAGVIQSPRHLIKEKRETATLKCYPIPRHDTVYWYQQGPGQDPQFLISFYEKMQSDKGSIPDRFSAQQFSDYHSELNMSSLELGDSALYFCASSLGDSSGANVLTFGAGSRLTVL.